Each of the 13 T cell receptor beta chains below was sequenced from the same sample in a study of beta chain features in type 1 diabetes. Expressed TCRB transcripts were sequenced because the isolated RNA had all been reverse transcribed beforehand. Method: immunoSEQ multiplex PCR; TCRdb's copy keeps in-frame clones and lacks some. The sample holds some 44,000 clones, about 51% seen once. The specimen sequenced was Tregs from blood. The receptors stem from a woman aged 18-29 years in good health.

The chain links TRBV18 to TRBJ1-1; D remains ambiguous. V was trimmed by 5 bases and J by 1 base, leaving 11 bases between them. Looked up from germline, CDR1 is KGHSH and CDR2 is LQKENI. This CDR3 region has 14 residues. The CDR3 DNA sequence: TGTGCCAGCTCAGATACCCGGGGGAACACTGAAGCTTTCTTT. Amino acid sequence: CASSDTRGNTEAFF.

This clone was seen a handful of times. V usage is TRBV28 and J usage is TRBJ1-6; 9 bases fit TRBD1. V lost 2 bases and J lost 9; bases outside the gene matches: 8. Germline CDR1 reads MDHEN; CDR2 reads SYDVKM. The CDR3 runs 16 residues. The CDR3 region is CASSLGWTGVSSPLHF. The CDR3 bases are TGTGCCAGCAGTTTAGGTTGGACAGGGGTGAGTTCACCCCTCCACTTT. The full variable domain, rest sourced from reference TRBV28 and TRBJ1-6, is DVKVTQSSRYLVKRTGEKVFLECVQDMDHENMFWYRQDPGLGLRLIYFSYDVKMKEKGDIPEGYSVSREKKERFSLILESASTNQTSMYLCASSLGWTGVSSPLHFGNGTRLTVT.

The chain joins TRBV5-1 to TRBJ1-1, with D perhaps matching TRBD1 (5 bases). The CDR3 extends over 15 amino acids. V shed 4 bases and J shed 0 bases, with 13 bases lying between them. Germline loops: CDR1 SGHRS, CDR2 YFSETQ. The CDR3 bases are TGCGCCAGCAGCCGCCTAGGGGCAATGAACACTGAAGCTTTCTTT. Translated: CASSRLGAMNTEAFF. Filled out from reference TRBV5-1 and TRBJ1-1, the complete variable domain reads KAGVTQTPRYLIKTRGQQVTLSCSPISGHRSVSWYQQTPGQGLQFLFEYFSETQRNKGNFPGRFSGRQFSNSRSEMNVSTLELGDSALYLCASSRLGAMNTEAFFGQGTRLTVV.

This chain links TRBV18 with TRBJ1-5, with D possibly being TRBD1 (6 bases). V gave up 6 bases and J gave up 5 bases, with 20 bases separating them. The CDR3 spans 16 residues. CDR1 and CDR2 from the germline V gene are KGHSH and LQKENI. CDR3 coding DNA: TGTGCCAGCTCCATTATTGCGGGGGCAGGGGATCAGCCCCAGCATTTT. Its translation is CASSIIAGAGDQPQHF.

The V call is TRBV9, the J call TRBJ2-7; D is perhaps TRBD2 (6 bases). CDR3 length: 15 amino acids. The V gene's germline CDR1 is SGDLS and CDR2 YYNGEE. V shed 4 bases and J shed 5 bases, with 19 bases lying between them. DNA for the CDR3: TGTGCCAGCAGCACGTCGTCCGGGAGAGGCAACGAGCAGTACTTC. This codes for CASSTSSGRGNEQYF.

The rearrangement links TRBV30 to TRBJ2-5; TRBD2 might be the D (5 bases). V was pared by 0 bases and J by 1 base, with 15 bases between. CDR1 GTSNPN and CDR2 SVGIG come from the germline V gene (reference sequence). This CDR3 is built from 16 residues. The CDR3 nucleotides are TGTGCCTGGAGTGTAAAAGGTTCTAGCTTCCAAGAGACCCAGTACTTC. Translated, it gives CAWSVKGSSFQETQYF.

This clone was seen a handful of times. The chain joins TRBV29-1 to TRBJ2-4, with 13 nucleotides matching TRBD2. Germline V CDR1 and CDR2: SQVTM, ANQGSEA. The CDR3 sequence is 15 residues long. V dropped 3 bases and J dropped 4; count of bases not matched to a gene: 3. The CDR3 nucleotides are TGCAGCGTTGACCCGGGACTAGCGGGAAAAAACATTCAGTACTTC. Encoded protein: CSVDPGLAGKNIQYF.

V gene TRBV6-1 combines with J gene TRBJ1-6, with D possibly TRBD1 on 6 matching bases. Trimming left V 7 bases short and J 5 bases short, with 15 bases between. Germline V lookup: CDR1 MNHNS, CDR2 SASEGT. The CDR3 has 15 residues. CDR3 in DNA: TGTGCCAGCATAGTCAGGGGATCTCATAATTCACCCCTCCACTTT. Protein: CASIVRGSHNSPLHF.

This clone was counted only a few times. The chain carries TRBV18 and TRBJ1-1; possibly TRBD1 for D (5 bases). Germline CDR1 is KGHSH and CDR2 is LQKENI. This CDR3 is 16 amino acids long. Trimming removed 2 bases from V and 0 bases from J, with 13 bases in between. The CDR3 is CASSPRTDSLNTEAFF. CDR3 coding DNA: TGTGCCAGCTCACCAAGAACCGACAGCCTGAACACTGAAGCTTTCTTT.

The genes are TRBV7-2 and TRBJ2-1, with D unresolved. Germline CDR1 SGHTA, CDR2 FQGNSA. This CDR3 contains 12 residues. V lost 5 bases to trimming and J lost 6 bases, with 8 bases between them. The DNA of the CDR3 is TGTGCCAGCAGCAGAGTACTCAATGAGCAGTTCTTC. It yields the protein CASSRVLNEQFF.

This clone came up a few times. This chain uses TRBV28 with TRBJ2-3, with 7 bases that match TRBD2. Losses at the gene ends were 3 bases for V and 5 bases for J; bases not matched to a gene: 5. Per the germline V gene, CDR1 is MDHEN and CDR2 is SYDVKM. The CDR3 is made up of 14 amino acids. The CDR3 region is CASSLGGRKDTQYF. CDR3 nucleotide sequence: TGTGCCAGCAGTTTGGGCGGGAGAAAAGATACGCAGTATTTT.

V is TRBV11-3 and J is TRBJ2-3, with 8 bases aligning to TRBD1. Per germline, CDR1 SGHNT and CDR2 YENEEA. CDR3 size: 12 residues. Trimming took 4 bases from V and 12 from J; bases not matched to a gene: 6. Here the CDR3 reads CASSSDRVFQYF. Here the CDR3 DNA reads TGTGCCAGCAGCTCGGACAGGGTCTTTCAGTATTTT.

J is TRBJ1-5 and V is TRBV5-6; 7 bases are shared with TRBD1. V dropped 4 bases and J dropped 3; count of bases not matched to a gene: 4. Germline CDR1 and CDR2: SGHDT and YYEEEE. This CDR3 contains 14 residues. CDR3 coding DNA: TGTGCCAGCAGCCGGGGACAGAACAATCAGCCCCAGCATTTT. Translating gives CASSRGQNNQPQHF.